A selection of T cell receptor beta chains follows, all from one sample in a study of blood T cell repertoires in COVID-19. Profiling relied on immunoSEQ multiplex PCR, and the TCRdb table lists in-frame clones only, not all of them. Of fewer than 300,000 clones in the sample, more than 75% were seen once. Sequenced input: peripheral blood. These receptors all stem from a woman aged 40 to 50 who had recovered from COVID-19. The conserved cysteine and the conserved F or W are not part of the CDR3 here.

v_call: TRBV18
j_call: TRBJ1-2
cdr3_aa: ASSPPNRGPLRGYT

v_call: TRBV5-6
j_call: TRBJ1-5
cdr3_aa: ASSADRGLYQPQH

v_call: TRBV28
j_call: TRBJ1-2
cdr3_aa: ASSPLGRGFGYT

v_call: TRBV7-3
j_call: TRBJ2-2
cdr3_aa: ASSPPRGANTGELF

v_call: TRBV5-5
j_call: TRBJ2-7
cdr3_aa: ASSSRQASYEQY

v_call: TRBV4-3
j_call: TRBJ2-2
cdr3_aa: ASSQEQGDTGELF

v_call: TRBV5-6
j_call: TRBJ1-4
cdr3_aa: ASSLQGLGNEKLF

v_call: TRBV24-1
j_call: TRBJ2-1
cdr3_aa: AASTGYNEQF

v_call: TRBV21-1
j_call: TRBJ2-1
cdr3_aa: ASRILPGQRNNEQF

v_call: TRBV2
j_call: TRBJ1-5
cdr3_aa: ASTGKREQPQH

v_call: TRBV10-3
j_call: TRBJ2-5
cdr3_aa: AISPGTSAQTQY

v_call: TRBV27
j_call: TRBJ1-2
cdr3_aa: ASSFTQGLNYGYT

v_call: TRBV6-5
j_call: TRBJ1-2
cdr3_aa: ASSRRDRNLYGYT

v_call: TRBV7-8
j_call: TRBJ1-3
cdr3_aa: ASSFRDRSLSGNTIY

v_call: TRBV27
j_call: TRBJ2-3
cdr3_aa: ASSFGGLWKDTQY

v_call: TRBV6-5
j_call: TRBJ2-3
cdr3_aa: ASRPGTSVATQY

v_call: TRBV9
j_call: TRBJ2-1
cdr3_aa: ASSARGTYNEQF

v_call: TRBV23-1
j_call: TRBJ2-5
cdr3_aa: ASSQCLTGTSSQETQY

v_call: TRBV6-1
j_call: TRBJ1-2
cdr3_aa: ASSEAGGLSNYGYT

v_call: TRBV10-3
j_call: TRBJ2-4
cdr3_aa: AISEPGGPAKNIQY

v_call: TRBV5-4
j_call: TRBJ1-1
cdr3_aa: ASSRQGEHTEAF

v_call: TRBV5-5
j_call: TRBJ2-2
cdr3_aa: ASSGDRFHTGELF

v_call: TRBV5-1
j_call: TRBJ1-2
cdr3_aa: ASSTRQGKMLDYT

v_call: TRBV19
j_call: TRBJ1-2
cdr3_aa: ASNDRPEGYGYT

v_call: TRBV4-1
j_call: TRBJ1-2
cdr3_aa: ASSQVVTGNYGYT